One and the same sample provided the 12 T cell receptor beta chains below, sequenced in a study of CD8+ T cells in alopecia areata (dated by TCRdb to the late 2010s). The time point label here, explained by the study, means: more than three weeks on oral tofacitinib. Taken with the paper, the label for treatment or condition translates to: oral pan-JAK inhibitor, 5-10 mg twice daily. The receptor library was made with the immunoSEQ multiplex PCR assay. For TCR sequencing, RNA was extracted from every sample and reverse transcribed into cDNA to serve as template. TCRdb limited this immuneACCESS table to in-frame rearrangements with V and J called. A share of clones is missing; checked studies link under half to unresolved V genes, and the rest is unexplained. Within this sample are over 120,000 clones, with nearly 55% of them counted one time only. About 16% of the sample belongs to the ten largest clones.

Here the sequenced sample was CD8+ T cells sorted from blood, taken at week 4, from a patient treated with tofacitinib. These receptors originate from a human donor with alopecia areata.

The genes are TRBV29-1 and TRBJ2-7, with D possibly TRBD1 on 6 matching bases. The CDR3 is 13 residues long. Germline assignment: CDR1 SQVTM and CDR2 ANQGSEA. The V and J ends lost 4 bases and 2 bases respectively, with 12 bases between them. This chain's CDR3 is CSVATQGPYEQYF. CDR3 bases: TGCAGCGTTGCGACGCAGGGGCCCTACGAGCAGTACTTC.

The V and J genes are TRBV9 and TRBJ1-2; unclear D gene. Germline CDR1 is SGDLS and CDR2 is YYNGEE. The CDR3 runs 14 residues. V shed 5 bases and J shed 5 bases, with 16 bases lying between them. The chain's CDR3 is CASSTIGGQYGYTF. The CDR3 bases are TGTGCCAGCAGTACTATTGGAGGGCAATATGGCTACACCTTC.

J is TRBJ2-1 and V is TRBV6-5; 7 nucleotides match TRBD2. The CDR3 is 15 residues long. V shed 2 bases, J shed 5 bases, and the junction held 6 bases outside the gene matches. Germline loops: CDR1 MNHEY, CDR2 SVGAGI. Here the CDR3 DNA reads TGTGCCAGCAGTTACCTGGGGGGGATGGACAATGAGCAGTTCTTC. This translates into CASSYLGGMDNEQFF.

In nucleotides, the CDR3 is TGCAGCGGCCTACAAGAGACCCAGTACTTC. It is translated as CSGLQETQYF. The chain uses TRBV29-1 and TRBJ2-5; D is uncertain. This CDR3 has 10 residues. Germline CDR1 and CDR2: SQVTM and ANQGSEA. V was cut by 7 bases and J by 2 bases, with 5 bases left in between.

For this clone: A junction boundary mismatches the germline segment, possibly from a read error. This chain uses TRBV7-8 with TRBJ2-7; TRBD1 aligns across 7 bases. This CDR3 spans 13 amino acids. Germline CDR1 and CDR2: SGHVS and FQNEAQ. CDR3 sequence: CASSRDRPYEQYF. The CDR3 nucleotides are TGCGCCAGCAGTCGGGACAGACCCTACGAGCAGTACTTC.

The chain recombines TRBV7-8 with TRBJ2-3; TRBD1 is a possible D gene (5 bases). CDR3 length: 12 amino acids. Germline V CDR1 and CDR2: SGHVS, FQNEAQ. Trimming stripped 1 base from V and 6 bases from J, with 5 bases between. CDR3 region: CASSLDRDTQYF. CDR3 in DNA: TGTGCCAGCAGCTTAGACAGGGATACGCAGTATTTT.

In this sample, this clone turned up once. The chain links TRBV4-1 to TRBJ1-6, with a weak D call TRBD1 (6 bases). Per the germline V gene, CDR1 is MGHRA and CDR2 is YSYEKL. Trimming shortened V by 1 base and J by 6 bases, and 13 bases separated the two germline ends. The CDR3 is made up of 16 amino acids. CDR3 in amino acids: CASSQGPGQLNSPLHF. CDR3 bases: TGCGCCAGCAGCCAAGGTCCAGGACAGCTTAATTCACCCCTCCACTTT.

CDR3 region: CASSAGLAGGGTDTQYF. As DNA, the CDR3 is TGTGCCAGCAGCGCCGGACTAGCGGGGGGAGGCACAGATACGCAGTATTTT. V usage is TRBV7-9 and J usage is TRBJ2-3, with TRBD2 matching 14 bases. Germline V gives CDR1 SEHNR, CDR2 FQNEAQ (reference sequence). This CDR3 has 17 amino acids. Trimming at V came to 5 bases and at J to 1 base, leaving 5 bases not matched to a gene.

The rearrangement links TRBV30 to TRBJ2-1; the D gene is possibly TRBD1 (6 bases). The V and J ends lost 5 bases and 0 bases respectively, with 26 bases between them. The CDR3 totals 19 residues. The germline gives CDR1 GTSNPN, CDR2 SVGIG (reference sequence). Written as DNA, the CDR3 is TGTGCCTGGGTGGCCGGGACGGGCCCCAGGGGCTTCTCCTACAATGAGCAGTTCTTC. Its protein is CAWVAGTGPRGFSYNEQFF.

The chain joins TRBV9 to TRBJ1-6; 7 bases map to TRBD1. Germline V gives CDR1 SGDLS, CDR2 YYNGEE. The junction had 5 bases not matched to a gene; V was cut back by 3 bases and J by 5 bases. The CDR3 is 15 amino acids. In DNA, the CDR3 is TGTGCCAGCAGCGGCCGGGACAGCGATAATTCACCCCTCCACTTT. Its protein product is CASSGRDSDNSPLHF.

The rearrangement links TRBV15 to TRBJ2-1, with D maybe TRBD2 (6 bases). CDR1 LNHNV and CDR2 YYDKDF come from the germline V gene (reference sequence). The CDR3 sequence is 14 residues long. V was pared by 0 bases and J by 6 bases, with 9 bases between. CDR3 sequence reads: CATSRDNSGNEQFF. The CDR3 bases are TGTGCCACCAGCAGAGATAATAGCGGCAATGAGCAGTTCTTC.

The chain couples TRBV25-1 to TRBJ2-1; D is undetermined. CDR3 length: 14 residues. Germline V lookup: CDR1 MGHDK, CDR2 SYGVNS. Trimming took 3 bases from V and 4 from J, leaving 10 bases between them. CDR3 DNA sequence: TGTGCCAGCAGTGATCAGCTAGGGTACAATGAGCAGTTCTTC. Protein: CASSDQLGYNEQFF.